This T cell receptor (beta chain) was observed in a study of blood T cells in healthy people across ages (dated by TCRdb to between 2014 and 2017). For context, the study as a whole: In model experiments, roughly one uniquely barcoded TCR beta cDNA molecule per two T cells was captured by template switching. The study measured age-related changes in TCR beta repertoire diversity using deep sequencing normalized with unique cDNA molecular identifiers. The donors were split into four age groups: young (average about 16 years), middle-aged (nearly 40), aged (roughly 60) and long-lived (roughly 88). Donors of different ages were randomly distributed across sequencing lanes to avoid experimental bias. Using the same blood draw, the study looked at two additional independent replicas of 1 million unique cDNA reads for two donors, one aged 18 to 30 and the other aged 80 or older.

In the case of this clonotype: Its antigen is not yet known. Within one base of it there is no much larger clone, and no base qualities were kept.

V is shortened by 4 bases, J by 4 bases, and the region joining them spans 13 bases. As encoded in the germline V gene, CDR1 is MNHEY while CDR2 is SVGEGT. From cysteine to phenylalanine, the CDR3 is 14 amino acids long. Only the CDR3 portion is preserved as DNA: 42 bases, with reading frame beginning at the first base. Donors were 39 systemically healthy Caucasian individuals from Russia aged roughly 6 to 90 years. Around 10 milliliters of peripheral blood were collected from each donor into EDTA-treated Vacutainer tubes. Ficoll-Paque density-gradient centrifugation was used to isolate PBMCs, with at least 7 million per sample. Trizol reagent was used to extract total RNA from the PBMCs, yielding at least 5 micrograms per sample. For every donor, flow cytometry on a PBMC aliquot measured the percentage of naive CD45RAhigh/CD27high T cells. The paper as a whole reports these results and caveats: Because the CMV infection status of the donors was unknown, age-related changes in expanded clonotypes may potentially have been confounded. Compared with the aged group, the long-lived group had more naive CD4+ T cells, fewer expanded clones and increased TCR diversity, a pattern suggesting age selection. The percentage of naive T cells measured by flow cytometry correlated strongly with observed TCR beta diversity. As age increased, observed TCR beta diversity per million T cells dropped in a roughly linear way, and a significant reduction was already evident by age about 40. Estimates of total diversity from one million sequenced T cells were regarded as lower bounds and underestimates. Bulk unsorted PBMC profiling prevented conclusive comparison of naive and antigen-experienced compartments.

Library preparation employed 5' RACE. The listed sequencing device is Illumina HiSeq 2500. A second roughly 6 to 12 cycle PCR used a sample-barcoded 5' primer and a J-beta primer mix. A template-switch 5' adaptor carrying 12 random nucleotides introduced a unique molecular identifier onto each TCR beta cDNA molecule. Each sample yielded at least 2.5 million CDR3-containing paired-end reads. All of the RNA was converted into first-strand cDNA using the Mint cDNA synthesis kit, with a TRBC-specific oligonucleotide serving as the primer. Following uracil-DNA glycosylase treatment, a first 18-cycle PCR with universal primers M1SS and BC2_uni_R was performed on all cDNA. The original methods were these. For normalization, 1 million high-quality reads, each with a distinct molecular identifier, were randomly selected from each sample. Instead of being binned into consensus sequences, reads that shared molecular identifiers were thrown out. MiTCR, set to a Q25 quality threshold and the strictest error-elimination algorithm, was used for CDR3 identification, clonotype clustering and error correction. Lower-bound total TCR beta diversity was estimated with a nonparametric unseen species model using Euler transformation. TCRdb itself trimmed the public reads at Q25 with fastp, ran MiXCR and retained productive beta chains. Duplicate CDR3 protein sequences are folded into a single record with the most common DNA and genes. The V and J calls follow TCRdb's processing rather than the paper's. Here the sample has 630,000 or so distinct CDR3 sequences; approximately 29% occur a single time. In total, the top ten clones hold over 15% of the sample.

The TCR was taken from a woman older than 75 in good health. Donor details come from another sample of the same person, matched by shared clones. The sequenced material came from blood. Recombination connected TRBV6-2 or TRBV6-3 to TRBJ1-2, with no D gene named confidently. The CDR3 region reads CASSSTSAIYGYTF. The nucleotide sequence is TGTGCCAGCAGTTCGACTAGCGCTATCTATGGCTACACCTTC.